This TCR beta chain derives from a study of cytomegalovirus exposure and HLA in healthy donors. Regarding donors, all were healthy bone marrow donors. The primer mix had 60 Vbeta and 13 Jbeta primers. The method was immunoSEQ multiplex PCR; TCRdb's version includes in-frame clones alone and lacks a portion of them. Of roughly 200,000 clones listed, around 83% are singletons. The origin of this receptor is a woman under 30 in good health and CMV-seronegative. Sequenced material: PBMCs.

The CDR3 spells CACETSGTDTQYF. The CDR3 nucleotides are TGTGCCTGTGAGACTAGCGGTACAGATACGCAGTATTTT. The chain combines TRBV30 with TRBJ2-3, with TRBD2 matching over 9 bases. This CDR3 comprises 13 residues. Per the germline V gene, CDR1 is GTSNPN and CDR2 is SVGIG (reference sequence). J gave up 3 bases and V 6 bases, and 4 bases lay outside the gene matches.